This T cell receptor beta chain was retrieved from a study of T cell responses to AZD1222 COVID-19 vaccine. Study results and limitations: Samples come after the peak T cell response, not at day 14. Spike-specific TCR breadth and depth rose after two AZD1222 doses.

The CDR3 spans 16 residues. In germline, CDR1 is SGHAT, CDR2 FQNNGV. The V and J ends lost 2 bases and 8 bases, in that order; junction bases with no gene match: 12. Clones were sequenced by immunoSEQ multiplex PCR, and TCRdb holds only the in-frame ones, with some missing. The table has 100,000 to 130,000 clones, approximately 90% seen once. A word on this clone: Its antigen is still unknown.

Some second doses came at about 4 weeks and others at about 12 weeks; these were pooled. This TCR was recovered from an adult who received the AZD1222 COVID-19 vaccine. The J gene is TRBJ1-2, the V gene TRBV11-2, with 9 nucleotides matching TRBD1. Source: peripheral blood, taken 28 days after the second AZD1222 dose. CDR3 nucleotides: TGTGCCAGCAGCTTAATGTCCGGGACAGGGATTAAAGGCTACACCTTC. It yields the protein CASSLMSGTGIKGYTF. Filled out from reference TRBV11-2 and TRBJ1-2, the complete variable domain reads EAGVAQSPRYKIIEKRQSVAFWCNPISGHATLYWYQQILGQGPKLLIQFQNNGVVDDSQLPKDRFSAERLKGVDSTLKIQPAKLEDSAVYLCASSLMSGTGIKGYTFGSGTRLTVV.